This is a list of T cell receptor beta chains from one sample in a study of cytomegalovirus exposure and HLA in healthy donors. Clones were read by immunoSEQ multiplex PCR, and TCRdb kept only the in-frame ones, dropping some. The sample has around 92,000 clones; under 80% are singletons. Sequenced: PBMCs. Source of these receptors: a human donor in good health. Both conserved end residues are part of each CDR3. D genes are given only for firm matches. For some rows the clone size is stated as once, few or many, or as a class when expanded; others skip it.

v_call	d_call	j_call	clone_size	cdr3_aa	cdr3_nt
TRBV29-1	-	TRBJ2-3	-	CSVADSASTDTQYF	TGCAGCGTTGCGGACAGTGCTAGCACAGATACGCAGTATTTT
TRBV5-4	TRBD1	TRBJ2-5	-	CASSWAGGAETQYF	TGTGCCAGCAGCTGGGCAGGGGGCGCGGAGACCCAGTACTTC
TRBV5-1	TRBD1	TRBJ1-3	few	CASSLRQGPILSGNTIYF	TGCGCCAGCAGCTTAAGACAGGGGCCCATACTCTCTGGAAACACCATATATTTT
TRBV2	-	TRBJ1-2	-	CASSVIRGREGFF	TGTGCCAGCAGTGTAATCCGAGGGAGGGAGGGGTTCTTC
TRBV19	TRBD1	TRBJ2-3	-	CASNPGGRTDTQYF	TGTGCCAGTAATCCAGGGGGACGCACAGATACGCAGTATTTT
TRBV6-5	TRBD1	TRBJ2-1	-	CASRDRVSEQFF	TGTGCCAGCCGGGACAGGGTTAGTGAGCAGTTCTTC
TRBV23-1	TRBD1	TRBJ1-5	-	CASSHGRGPVEGYQPQHF	TGCGCCAGCAGTCACGGCAGGGGGCCGGTCGAGGGGTATCAGCCCCAGCATTTT
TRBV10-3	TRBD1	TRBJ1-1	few	CAIGDRVTEAFF	TGTGCCATCGGGGACAGGGTTACTGAAGCTTTCTTT
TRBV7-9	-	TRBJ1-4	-	CASSPVVRVTNEKLFF	TGTGCCAGCAGCCCCGTAGTTCGGGTAACTAATGAAAAACTGTTTTTT
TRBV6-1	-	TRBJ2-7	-	CASWGDPISYEQYF	TGTGCCAGCTGGGGGGACCCCATCTCCTACGAGCAGTACTTC
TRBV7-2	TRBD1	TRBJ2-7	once	CASSSRGGQGPYEQYF	TGTGCCAGCAGCTCTCGAGGGGGACAGGGTCCCTACGAGCAGTACTTC
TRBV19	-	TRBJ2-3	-	CASNEGLSTDTQYF	TGTGCCAGTAATGAGGGCCTTAGCACAGATACGCAGTATTTT